The sequence of this T cell receptor (beta chain) was determined in a study of breast tumors, draining lymph nodes, adjacent tissues. Axillary draining lymph nodes of breast cancer patients supplied the node samples. This clonotype was found many times. Its antigen is as yet unknown. Study-wide results and limits: Data only fit, rather than demonstrated, lymph node origin of most tumor T cells. Findings are consistent with lymph node origin and intratumoral expansion of most tumor T cells. Compared with basal-like, luminal-like tumors shared significantly more repertoire with nontumor tissue. Tumor TCR diversity was below lymph nodes but above nontumor tissue.

This CDR3 is built from 13 residues. Germline assignment: CDR1 MNHNS and CDR2 SASEGT. V was trimmed by 7 bases and J by 9 bases, leaving 13 bases between them. MiXCR was run by TCRdb on the multiplex PCR reads, yielding one entry per CDR3 protein. The sample consists of about 140,000 distinct CDR3 sequences, about 33% of them appearing once. V gene TRBV6-1 combines with J gene TRBJ1-6; D may be TRBD1 (5 bases). Sequencing used axillary lymph node tissue. The source is a female donor with breast cancer. Some clones in this sample may be carry-over from other donors' samples. The CDR3 coding sequence is TGTGCCAGCACCCCCGGGGCCCGTTCACCCCTCCACTTT. This encodes CASTPGARSPLHF.